This T cell receptor (beta chain) was sequenced during a study of blood T cells in healthy people across ages. The study's findings and limits: What prevented conclusive comparison of naive and antigen-experienced cells was that PBMCs were unsorted.

About this clonotype: Its specificity is unknown.

Next came a second PCR, run for about 7 to 12 cycles, which used a sample-barcoded 5' primer along with a J-beta primer mix. With 12 random nucleotides, a template-switch adaptor tagged each individual cDNA molecule. TCRdb itself ran the 5' RACE reads through MiXCR, one entry per CDR3 protein. Counted here are about 730,000 distinct CDR3 sequences, roughly two fifths occurring once; the ten biggest clones make up more than 20%. The germline V and J ends were trimmed by 0 bases and 7 bases, with 16 bases remaining between them. From germline, CDR1 is DFQATT and CDR2 SNEGSKA (reference sequence). CDR3 size: 15 residues.

The receptor was isolated from a woman aged 60-75 years in good health. The specimen was blood. The chain carries TRBV20-1 and TRBJ2-1, with D possibly called TRBD1 or TRBD2 (6 bases each). The chain's CDR3 is CSARDGVGGRNEQFF. The DNA for the CDR3 is TGCAGTGCTAGAGATGGAGTGGGGGGCCGGAATGAGCAGTTCTTC.